These 30 T cell receptor beta chains share one sample of origin, sequenced in a study of graft-versus-host responses after intestinal transplantation. Sequencing used immunoSEQ multiplex PCR; TCRdb keeps in-frame clones, though not all of them. The sample yields about 41,000 clones, 90% to 95% seen once. Their antigens are not known. The starting material was unstimulated CD8+ T cells sorted from spleen or lymph node cells, obtained before transplant. The receptors were gathered from a human donor who was the organ donor for an intestinal transplant.

The chain has TRBV19 and TRBJ2-7; TRBD1 agrees at 9 bases. The V and J ends lost 3 bases and 0 bases, in that order; junction bases with no gene match: 6. From germline, CDR1 is LNHDA and CDR2 SQIVND (reference sequence). The CDR3 totals 16 residues. DNA of the CDR3: TGTGCCAGTAGTATTAAGAAGACAGGGGGCTCCTACGAGCAGTACTTC. This sequence encodes CASSIKKTGGSYEQYF.

This sequence joins TRBV27 and TRBJ1-6; D is possibly TRBD1 (6 bases). CDR3 length equals 16 residues. Trimming removed 4 bases at V and 4 bases at J, with 14 bases between. Germline V gene sequence: CDR1 MNHEY, CDR2 SMNVEV (reference sequence). The CDR3 DNA reads as TGTGCCAGCAGTTCCAAAGGACAGTTTTATAATTCACCCCTCCACTTT. Translation gives CASSSKGQFYNSPLHF.

This chain uses TRBV4-3 with TRBJ2-1; TRBD2 matches 14 bases. The CDR3 contains 16 residues. V gave up 0 bases and J gave up 6 bases; unmatched junction bases: 1. CDR1 is LGHNA, CDR2 YSLEER, per germline. CDR3 region: CASSQETSGGANEQFF. In DNA, the CDR3 is TGCGCCAGCAGCCAAGAGACTAGCGGGGGGGCCAATGAGCAGTTCTTC.

This chain joins TRBV19 and TRBJ2-5, with TRBD1 matching 8 bases. Unmatched junction bases numbered 12, after V lost 2 bases and J lost 4 bases. The germline V gene encodes CDR1 LNHDA and CDR2 SQIVND (reference sequence). The CDR3 runs to 17 residues. CDR3 amino acids: CASSIRGGTGGGETQYF. As DNA, the CDR3 is TGTGCCAGTAGTATACGTGGCGGGACAGGAGGGGGAGAGACCCAGTACTTC.

The chain employs TRBV19 and TRBJ2-5, with a tentative D call TRBD1 (6 bases). The CDR3 runs 14 residues. Trimming left V 5 bases short and J 1 base short, with 11 bases between. Germline CDR1 is LNHDA and CDR2 is SQIVND (reference sequence). This CDR3 is CASSGGHLQETQYF. The CDR3 bases are TGTGCCAGTAGTGGGGGACACCTCCAAGAGACCCAGTACTTC.

The chain uses TRBV11-2 and TRBJ2-3, with a weak D call TRBD2 (6 bases). CDR3 size: 16 residues. V lost 3 bases, J lost 6 bases, and 19 bases lay in between. Germline loops: CDR1 SGHAT, CDR2 FQNNGV. The CDR3 is CASSFEAGPLGDTQYF. As DNA, the CDR3 is TGTGCCAGCAGCTTTGAGGCGGGGCCCCTTGGGGATACGCAGTATTTT.

The sample holds one count of this clone. The chain recombines TRBV27 with TRBJ2-2; D unclear. The V and J ends lost 3 bases and 1 base respectively, with 3 bases between them. Germline CDR1 reads MNHEY; CDR2 reads SMNVEV (reference sequence). This CDR3 comprises 13 residues. The DNA for the CDR3 is TGTGCCAGCAGTTTTATGAACACCGGGGAGCTGTTTTTT. Residues: CASSFMNTGELFF.

This chain connects TRBV4-1 to TRBJ2-7; D may be TRBD2 (6 bases). The CDR3 extends over 14 amino acids. With 2 bases removed from V and 4 bases from J, the gap between germline ends came to 12 bases. In germline, CDR1 is MGHRA, CDR2 YSYEKL. The CDR3 DNA is TGCGCCAGCAGCCAATACGCGGGAATTTACGAGCAGTACTTC. Its translation is CASSQYAGIYEQYF.

The chain uses TRBV7-8 and TRBJ2-1; D gene unclear. Trimming left V 0 bases short and J 3 bases short, with 6 bases between. CDR1 and CDR2 (germline): SGHVS, FQNEAQ. This CDR3 has 14 residues. The CDR3, as DNA: TGTGCCAGCAGCTTAGCGACCATCTACAATGAGCAGTTCTTC. Protein: CASSLATIYNEQFF.

Only one count was recorded for this clone. The gene calls are TRBV7-6 and TRBJ1-6; D is undetermined. Trimming cost V 1 base and J 7 bases, with 11 bases left between them. Per the germline V gene, CDR1 is SGHVS and CDR2 is FNYEAQ. The CDR3 is 15 amino acids. The CDR3 is CASSLGVGSNSPLHF. The CDR3 bases are TGTGCCAGCAGCTTAGGGGTGGGTAGCAATTCACCCCTCCACTTT.

The rearrangement uses TRBV5-1 and TRBJ2-7; TRBD1 matches 9 bases. CDR3 size: 14 residues. Germline trimming cut 4 bases from V and 2 bases from J; bases unmatched to any gene: 4. CDR1 and CDR2 from the germline V gene are SGHRS and YFSETQ. The CDR3 loop is CASSRGQGTYEQYF. CDR3 sequence (DNA): TGCGCCAGCAGCCGTGGACAGGGGACCTACGAGCAGTACTTC.

The J gene is TRBJ2-1, the V gene TRBV4-2; D not resolved. The V end lost 0 bases, the J end lost 5 bases, and 11 bases lay between the germline ends. The CDR3 extends over 15 amino acids. Germline V gene lookup returns CDR1 LGHNA and CDR2 YNFKEQ. The CDR3 reads CASSQEPLRNNEQFF. The CDR3 DNA reads TGTGCCAGCAGCCAAGAGCCCCTTAGGAACAATGAGCAGTTCTTC.

This clone was observed once. This chain links TRBV5-4 with TRBJ2-7, with TRBD2 as a possible D gene (7 bases). Looked up from germline, CDR1 is SGHNT and CDR2 is YYREEE (reference sequence). The CDR3 loop spans 14 amino acids. V was clipped by 2 bases and J by 7 bases, with 16 bases between them. The CDR3 DNA sequence: TGTGCCAGCAGCTTTGGAGGGGGGGCAGATGAGCAGTACTTC. Its protein is CASSFGGGADEQYF.

The chain links TRBV5-8 to TRBJ1-1; D unclear. From germline, CDR1 is SGHTS and CDR2 YDEGEE. V lost 0 bases, J lost 11 bases, and 8 bases lay in between. This CDR3 spans 11 amino acids. The DNA of the CDR3 is TGTGCCAGCAGCTTGGTTCCGGAGGCTTTCTTT. This codes for CASSLVPEAFF.

The chain is built from TRBV18 and TRBJ2-7; TRBD2 is a possible D gene (5 bases). The CDR3 loop spans 18 amino acids. Trimming cost V 1 base and J 4 bases, with 23 bases left between them. The germline V gene encodes CDR1 KGHSH and CDR2 LQKENI. This CDR3 is CASSPLQVWSSRGYEQYF. The CDR3 DNA reads TGTGCCAGCTCACCACTTCAAGTTTGGTCTAGCAGAGGTTACGAGCAGTACTTC.

J is TRBJ2-3 and V is TRBV7-6, with D unclear. This CDR3 region has 13 residues. Looked up from germline, CDR1 is SGHVS and CDR2 is FNYEAQ. Between the trimmed V and J ends, which lost 4 bases and 2 bases, there was a span of 7 bases. The CDR3 region is CASSSPPTDTQYF. The CDR3 nucleotides are TGTGCCAGCAGCTCCCCGCCCACAGATACGCAGTATTTT.

The rearrangement links TRBV27 to TRBJ2-3; the D gene could be TRBD1 or TRBD2 (6 bases each). Germline V gene data show CDR1 as MNHEY and CDR2 as SMNVEV (reference sequence). The CDR3 spans 18 residues. The germline V and J ends were trimmed by 1 base and 0 bases, with 17 bases remaining between them. CDR3 bases: TGTGCCAGCAGTTTATATCCCCTAACGGGGGCCAGCACAGATACGCAGTATTTT. Its translation is CASSLYPLTGASTDTQYF.

This chain links TRBV6-4 with TRBJ2-7; unclear D gene. V lost 2 bases and J 0 bases, leaving 8 bases between the germline ends. The germline V gene encodes CDR1 MRHNA and CDR2 SNTAGT. The CDR3 covers 14 residues. The CDR3 bases are TGTGCCAGCAGTGACGTGGTTAGCTCCTACGAGCAGTACTTC. As protein: CASSDVVSSYEQYF.

A few counts support this clone. The rearrangement joins TRBV4-3 to TRBJ2-2; 11 bases map to TRBD2. The trim removed 2 bases at V and 8 bases at J, leaving 13 bases unmatched. This CDR3 region has 18 residues. CDR1 LGHNA and CDR2 YSLEER come from the germline V gene. CDR3 protein: CASSQTSGLAGTPGELFF. The CDR3 DNA reads TGCGCCAGCAGCCAAACATCAGGACTAGCGGGCACCCCTGGGGAGCTGTTTTTT.

The chain has TRBV9 and TRBJ2-5; TRBD2 might be the D (6 bases). The CDR3 sequence is 14 residues long. Germline-derived CDR1 and CDR2 are SGDLS and YYNGEE. V was trimmed by 3 bases and J by 2 bases, leaving 11 bases between them. The CDR3 nucleotides read TGTGCCAGCAGCGGGGGGACTGGACAAGAGACCCAGTACTTC. It specifies CASSGGTGQETQYF.

This clone was recorded once. The genes are TRBV5-8 and TRBJ2-7; TRBD1 matches 8 bases. This CDR3 has 14 residues. The junction had 7 bases not matched to a gene; V was cut back by 5 bases and J by 3 bases. Germline V gene sequence: CDR1 SGHTS, CDR2 YDEGEE. CDR3 region: CASSWDRSGYEQYF. CDR3 in DNA: TGTGCCAGCAGTTGGGACAGGAGTGGCTACGAGCAGTACTTC.

This clone was found a few times. V gene TRBV5-6 combines with J gene TRBJ1-2; 7 bases are a match to TRBD1. This CDR3 comprises 13 residues. Trimming at V came to 2 bases and at J to 8 bases, leaving 6 bases not matched to a gene. CDR1 and CDR2 from the germline V gene are SGHDT and YYEEEE. CDR3 bases: TGTGCCAGCAGCTTCCAGGGGGTGAGGGGCTACACCTTC. Protein sequence: CASSFQGVRGYTF. The full variable domain, in which reference TRBV5-6 and TRBJ1-2 provide the parts outside the CDR3, is DAGVTQSPTHLIKTRGQQVTLRCSPKSGHDTVSWYQQALGQGPQFIFQYYEEEERQRGNFPDRFSGHQFPNYSSELNVNALLLGDSALYLCASSFQGVRGYTFGSGTRLTVV.

The chain is built from TRBV9 and TRBJ2-3; 12 bases align to TRBD2. Germline V gives CDR1 SGDLS, CDR2 YYNGEE. The J segment lost 6 bases and the V segment lost 3 bases, leaving 8 bases of the junction unmatched. The CDR3 contains 16 residues. CDR3 coding DNA: TGTGCCAGCAGCGCCGAACTAGCGGGGGGCATCGATACGCAGTATTTT. This sequence encodes CASSAELAGGIDTQYF.

This chain links TRBV6-4 with TRBJ1-1, with 12 bases fitting TRBD1. Germline-derived CDR1 and CDR2 are MRHNA and SNTAGT. V trimming: 8 bases; J trimming: 0 bases; junction bases outside the gene matches: 10. The length of the CDR3 is 17 residues. The DNA for the CDR3 is TGTGCCAGCGTAGACCGGGACAGGGGGCCCGTGAACACTGAAGCTTTCTTT. Translating gives CASVDRDRGPVNTEAFF.

This clone was picked up one time. V and J are TRBV5-1 and TRBJ1-1; 9 positions match TRBD1. Germline V gene data show CDR1 as SGHRS and CDR2 as YFSETQ. V shed 4 bases and J 1 base; nucleotides not matched to a gene: 2. The CDR3 has 14 amino acids. CDR3 amino acids: CASSEQGANTEAFF. Here the CDR3 DNA reads TGCGCCAGCAGCGAACAGGGGGCGAACACTGAAGCTTTCTTT.

V is TRBV6-1 and J is TRBJ2-2, with D uncertain. From germline, CDR1 is MNHNS and CDR2 SASEGT. The CDR3 runs to 16 residues. Trimming cost V 3 bases and J 5 bases, with 16 bases left between them. CDR3 protein: CASSDARTKGTGELFF. CDR3 DNA: TGTGCCAGCAGTGATGCCAGGACCAAGGGAACCGGGGAGCTGTTTTTT.

The chain is built from TRBV30 and TRBJ1-6, with D tentatively TRBD1 (5 bases). V lost 3 bases, J lost 0 bases, and 15 bases lay in between. Germline V gene sequence: CDR1 GTSNPN, CDR2 SVGIG (reference sequence). This CDR3 has 17 residues. CDR3 nucleotides: TGTGCCTGGAGGACCGGGACGGTTTTCTCCTATAATTCACCCCTCCACTTT. Translated: CAWRTGTVFSYNSPLHF.

The CDR3 bases are TGTGCCAGTAGTATAATGGGCTACACTGAAGCTTTCTTT. Translated: CASSIMGYTEAFF. This chain links TRBV19 with TRBJ1-1; the D is unclear. The CDR3 is 13 residues long. CDR1 is LNHDA, CDR2 SQIVND, per germline (reference sequence). V lost 2 bases, J lost 3 bases, and 7 bases lay in between.

The chain is built from TRBV5-4 and TRBJ1-1; D gene uncertain. Trimming removed 2 bases from V and 1 base from J, with 6 bases in between. CDR1 and CDR2 (germline): SGHNT, YYREEE (reference sequence). CDR3 length: 13 residues. CDR3: CASSLGENTEAFF. The CDR3 bases are TGTGCCAGCAGCTTAGGAGAGAACACTGAAGCTTTCTTT.

The V and J genes are TRBV21-1 and TRBJ2-5; whether TRBD1, the table's D call, matches the DNA was not checked. TRBV21-1 is noted as a pseudogene. The CDR3 is made up of 17 amino acids. The CDR3 DNA follows: TGTGCCAGCAGCAAAGAACAGCCTCGAAAGGGGAAAGAGACCCAGTACTTC. This sequence encodes CASSKEQPRKGKETQYF.